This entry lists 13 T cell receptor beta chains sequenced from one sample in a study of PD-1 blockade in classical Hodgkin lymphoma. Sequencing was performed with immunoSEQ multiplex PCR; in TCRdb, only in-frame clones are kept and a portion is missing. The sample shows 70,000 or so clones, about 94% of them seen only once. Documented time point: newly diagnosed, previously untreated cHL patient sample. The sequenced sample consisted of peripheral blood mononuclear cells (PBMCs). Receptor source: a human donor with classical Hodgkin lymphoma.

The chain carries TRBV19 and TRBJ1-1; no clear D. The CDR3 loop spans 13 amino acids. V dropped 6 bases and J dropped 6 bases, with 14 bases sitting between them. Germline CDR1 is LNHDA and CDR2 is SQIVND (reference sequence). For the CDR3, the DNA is TGTGCCAGTAGCCCCCACCTAGGCGCTGAAGCTTTCTTT. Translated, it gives CASSPHLGAEAFF.

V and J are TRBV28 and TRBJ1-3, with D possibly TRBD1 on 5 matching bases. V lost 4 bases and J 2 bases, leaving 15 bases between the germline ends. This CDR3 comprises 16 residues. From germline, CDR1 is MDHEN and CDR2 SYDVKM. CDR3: CASSSGTGGPGNTIYF. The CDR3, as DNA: TGTGCCAGCAGTTCCGGGACGGGAGGTCCTGGAAACACCATATATTTT.

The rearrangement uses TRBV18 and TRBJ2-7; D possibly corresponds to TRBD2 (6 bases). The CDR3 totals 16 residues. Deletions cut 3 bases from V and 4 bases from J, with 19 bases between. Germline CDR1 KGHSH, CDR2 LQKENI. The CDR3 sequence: CASSPTTRGIGYEQYF. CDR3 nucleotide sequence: TGTGCCAGCTCACCGACGACGCGGGGTATAGGGTACGAGCAGTACTTC.

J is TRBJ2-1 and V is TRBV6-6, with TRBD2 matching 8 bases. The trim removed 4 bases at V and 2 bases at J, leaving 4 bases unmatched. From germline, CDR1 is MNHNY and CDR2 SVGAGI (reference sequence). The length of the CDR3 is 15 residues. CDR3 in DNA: TGTGCCAGCAGTTCCCGGGGGGGTACCTACAATGAGCAGTTCTTC. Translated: CASSSRGGTYNEQFF.

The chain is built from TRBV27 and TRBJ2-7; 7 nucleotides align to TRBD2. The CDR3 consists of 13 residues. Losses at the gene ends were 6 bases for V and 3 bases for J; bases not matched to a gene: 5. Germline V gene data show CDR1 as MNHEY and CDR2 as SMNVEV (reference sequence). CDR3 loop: CASRIAGNYEQYF. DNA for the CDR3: TGTGCCAGCAGAATAGCGGGTAACTACGAGCAGTACTTC.

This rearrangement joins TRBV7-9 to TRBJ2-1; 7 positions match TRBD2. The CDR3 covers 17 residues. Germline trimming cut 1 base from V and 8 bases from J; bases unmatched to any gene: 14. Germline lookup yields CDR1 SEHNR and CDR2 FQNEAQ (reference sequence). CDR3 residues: CASSLVFGGSPGYEQFF. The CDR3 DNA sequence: TGTGCCAGCAGCTTAGTTTTCGGCGGGAGCCCCGGGTATGAGCAGTTCTTC.

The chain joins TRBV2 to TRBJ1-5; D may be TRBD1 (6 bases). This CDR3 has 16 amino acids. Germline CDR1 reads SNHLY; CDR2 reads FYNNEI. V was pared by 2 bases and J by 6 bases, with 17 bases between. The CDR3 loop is CASSELGGATGQPQHF. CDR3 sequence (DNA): TGTGCCAGCAGTGAATTAGGGGGAGCCACTGGTCAGCCCCAGCATTTT.

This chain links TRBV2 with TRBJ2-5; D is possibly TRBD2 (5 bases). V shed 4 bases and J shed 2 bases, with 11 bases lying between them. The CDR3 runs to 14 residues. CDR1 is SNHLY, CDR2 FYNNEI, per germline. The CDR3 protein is CASSVEAEQETQYF. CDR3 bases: TGTGCCAGCAGTGTTGAAGCGGAACAAGAGACCCAGTACTTC.

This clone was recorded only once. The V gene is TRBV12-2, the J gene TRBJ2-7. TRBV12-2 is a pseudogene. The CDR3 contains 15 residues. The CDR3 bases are TGTGCAAGTCGCCTCAATCGGCAGCCCCGCTACGAGCAGTACTTC. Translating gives CASRLNRQPRYEQYF.

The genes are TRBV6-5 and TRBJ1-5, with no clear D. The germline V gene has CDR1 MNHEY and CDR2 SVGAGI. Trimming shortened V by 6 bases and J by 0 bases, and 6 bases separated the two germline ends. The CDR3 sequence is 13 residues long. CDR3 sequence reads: CASRENSNQPQHF. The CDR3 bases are TGTGCCAGCAGGGAGAATAGCAATCAGCCCCAGCATTTT.

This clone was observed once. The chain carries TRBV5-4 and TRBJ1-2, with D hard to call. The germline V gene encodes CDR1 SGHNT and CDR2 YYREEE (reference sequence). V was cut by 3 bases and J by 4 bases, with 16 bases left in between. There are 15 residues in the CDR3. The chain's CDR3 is CASSSQTGILYGYTF. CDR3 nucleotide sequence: TGTGCCAGCAGCTCTCAAACCGGGATCCTCTATGGCTACACCTTC.

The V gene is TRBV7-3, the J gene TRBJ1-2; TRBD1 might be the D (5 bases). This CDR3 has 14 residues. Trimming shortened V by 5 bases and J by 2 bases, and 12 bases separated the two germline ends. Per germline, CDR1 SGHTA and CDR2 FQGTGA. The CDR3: CASSPGGGNYGYTF. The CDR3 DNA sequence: TGTGCCAGCAGCCCAGGCGGGGGAAACTATGGCTACACCTTC.

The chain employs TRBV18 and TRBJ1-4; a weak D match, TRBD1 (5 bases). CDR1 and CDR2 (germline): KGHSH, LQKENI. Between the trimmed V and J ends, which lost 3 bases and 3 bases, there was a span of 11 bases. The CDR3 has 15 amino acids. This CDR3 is CASSPLTGPNEKLFF. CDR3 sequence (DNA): TGTGCCAGCTCACCTCTCACGGGACCTAATGAAAAACTGTTTTTT.